The rows below give T cell receptor beta chains drawn from one sample of a study of T cell responses to AZD1222 COVID-19 vaccine. Generated by immunoSEQ multiplex PCR, the TCRdb table keeps only in-frame clones and is missing some. The sample yields 95,000 to 100,000 clones, approximately 87% seen once. The material was peripheral blood, obtained 28 days after the second AZD1222 dose. The source is an adult who received the AZD1222 COVID-19 vaccine. Both conserved end residues are part of each CDR3. The D gene is left open where the match is weak. Size values are once, few and many counts, or a class for expanded clones, and some rows have none.

v_gene	j_gene	abundance	d_gene	CDR3aa	CDR3nt
TRBV6-6	TRBJ1-1	NA	NA	CASSYYRDGTEAFF	TGTGCCAGCAGTTACTACAGGGATGGGACTGAAGCTTTCTTT
TRBV5-1	TRBJ2-5	NA	NA	CASSLEQETQYF	TGCGCCAGCAGCTTGGAACAAGAGACCCAGTACTTC
TRBV19	TRBJ1-1	NA	TRBD1	CASTRGTANTEAFF	TGTGCCAGTACCCGAGGGACAGCGAACACTGAAGCTTTCTTT
TRBV5-5	TRBJ2-1	NA	TRBD1	CASSSGGDRVRDEQFF	TGTGCCAGCAGCTCGGGCGGGGACAGGGTTCGAGATGAGCAGTTCTTC
TRBV6-5	TRBJ1-1	NA	NA	CASSLRTVNTEAFF	TGTGCCAGCAGTCTCCGGACAGTGAACACTGAAGCTTTCTTT
TRBV29-1	TRBJ1-1	NA	NA	CSAQSGTEAFF	TGCAGCGCCCAGTCCGGCACTGAAGCTTTCTTT
TRBV4-3	TRBJ1-2	NA	NA	CASSQDQGALFGGYTF	TGCGCCAGCAGCCAAGATCAGGGAGCCCTATTTGGCGGCTACACCTTC
TRBV28	TRBJ1-4	NA	NA	CASSMGYEKLFF	TGTGCCAGCAGCATGGGGTATGAAAAACTGTTTTTT
TRBV3-1/TRBV3-2	TRBJ2-2	NA	NA	CASSPPRGGGRENGELFF	TGTGCCAGCAGCCCCCCCAGGGGAGGGGGCAGAGAGAACGGGGAGCTGTTTTTT
TRBV30	TRBJ2-1	NA	TRBD2	CAFSGGYNEQFF	TGTGCCTTTTCGGGAGGATACAATGAGCAGTTCTTC
TRBV29-1	TRBJ2-1	NA	NA	CSVKEGGHNEQFF	TGCAGCGTTAAGGAGGGCGGGCACAATGAGCAGTTCTTC
TRBV4-3	TRBJ2-7	few	NA	CASSPEGISLQYF	TGCGCCAGCAGCCCCGAAGGGATTAGTCTACAGTACTTC
TRBV30	TRBJ1-3	NA	TRBD1	CAWSEHRGSGNTIYF	TGTGCCTGGAGTGAGCACAGGGGCTCTGGAAACACCATATATTTT
TRBV11-2	TRBJ2-1	NA	NA	CASSLEEASRLSEQFF	TGTGCCAGCAGCTTAGAAGAGGCTAGCCGATTGAGTGAGCAGTTCTTC
TRBV2	TRBJ2-1	NA	TRBD1	CASTPGQGYNEQFF	TGTGCCAGCACCCCGGGACAGGGCTACAATGAGCAGTTCTTC
TRBV5-4	TRBJ2-3	once	TRBD1	CASRTRDRVTDTQYF	TGTGCCAGCAGAACCCGGGACAGGGTAACAGATACGCAGTATTTT
TRBV9	TRBJ2-5	NA	TRBD2	CASSVGGTSGSETQYF	TGTGCCAGCAGCGTAGGAGGGACTAGCGGGAGTGAGACCCAGTACTTC
TRBV28	TRBJ2-2	few	NA	CATGGPPGPGELFF	TGTGCCACCGGAGGGCCTCCCGGTCCCGGGGAGCTGTTTTTT
TRBV23-1	TRBJ1-3	NA	NA	CASSCGFCSGNTIYF	TGCGCCAGCAGTTGTGGGTTCTGCTCTGGAAACACCATATATTTT
TRBV7-2	TRBJ2-7	NA	TRBD2	CASSFGRAVGEQYF	TGTGCCAGCAGCTTCGGGAGGGCCGTCGGCGAGCAGTACTTC
TRBV30	TRBJ1-1	NA	NA	CAWSDKTRALRFLEAFF	TGTGCCTGGAGTGATAAGACCCGGGCCCTCCGGTTTCTTGAAGCTTTCTTT
TRBV7-6	TRBJ2-3	NA	TRBD2	CASSLAHRGGDTQYF	TGTGCCAGCAGCTTAGCCCACCGGGGGGGGGATACGCAGTATTTT
TRBV5-5	TRBJ1-2	NA	TRBD1	CASSLDRGSGYTF	TGTGCCAGCAGCTTGGACAGGGGTAGTGGCTACACCTTC
TRBV6-1	TRBJ2-1	NA	TRBD2	CASSEAAASGGYEQFF	TGTGCCAGCAGTGAAGCGGCGGCTAGCGGGGGCTATGAGCAGTTCTTC
TRBV15	TRBJ1-1	NA	TRBD1	CATSIRQGAGITEAFF	TGTGCCACCAGCATAAGACAGGGGGCTGGGATCACTGAAGCTTTCTTT
TRBV29-1	TRBJ2-7	NA	TRBD2	CSVVLAGVRYEQYF	TGCAGCGTTGTACTAGCGGGAGTTCGGTACGAGCAGTACTTC
TRBV28	TRBJ1-6	NA	TRBD1	CASLGQVNSPLHF	TGTGCCAGCCTGGGACAGGTGAATTCACCCCTCCACTTT
TRBV10-2	TRBJ2-1	NA	NA	CASSVGVNNEQFF	TGCGCCAGCAGTGTGGGCGTTAACAATGAGCAGTTCTTC
TRBV7-8	TRBJ2-7	NA	TRBD2	CASSLGSGGSYEQYF	TGTGCCAGCAGCTTAGGGTCGGGGGGCTCCTACGAGCAGTACTTC
TRBV5-4	TRBJ1-5	few	NA	CASSLGPGYPQHF	TGTGCCAGCAGCTTGGGTCCCGGTTACCCCCAGCATTTT
TRBV7-2	TRBJ2-5	NA	NA	CASRPLGGLETQYF	TGTGCCAGCAGGCCTCTGGGGGGGCTAGAGACCCAGTACTTC
TRBV30	TRBJ1-4	once	NA	CAWSVVGGQGKLFF	TGTGCCTGGAGTGTAGTCGGGGGCCAGGGAAAACTGTTTTTT
TRBV5-8	TRBJ2-7	NA	TRBD1	CASSLARGNEQYF	TGTGCCAGCAGCTTGGCCAGGGGGAACGAGCAGTACTTC